The sequence of this T cell receptor (beta chain) was determined in a study of blood T cell repertoires in COVID-19. For the study at large: Sites in the United States, Italy and Spain provided acute and convalescent COVID-19 samples. PBMCs, B-cell-depleted T cells, or T cells were the source of the cDNA or gDNA that made up the material.

Authors' data handling: How many nucleated cells were present was estimated from reference gene primer amplification. Clones were sequenced by immunoSEQ multiplex PCR, and TCRdb holds only the in-frame ones, with some missing. The V and J calls and clone size come from that table; D and trimming were worked out from the DNA. The sample records around 190,000 clones, 88% being singletons. This receptor was obtained from a man aged 30 to 45 with acute or convalescent COVID-19. The material sequenced was peripheral blood.

The CDR3 DNA sequence: TGTGCCAGCAGGGAGGGGCTAGCTCTAACCTACGAGCAGTACTTC. Its translation is CASREGLALTYEQYF. This chain links TRBV2 with TRBJ2-7, with D possibly being TRBD2 (6 bases). The V end lost 6 bases, the J end lost 2 bases, and 17 bases lay between the germline ends. The CDR3 consists of 15 residues. Germline CDR1 and CDR2: SNHLY and FYNNEI.